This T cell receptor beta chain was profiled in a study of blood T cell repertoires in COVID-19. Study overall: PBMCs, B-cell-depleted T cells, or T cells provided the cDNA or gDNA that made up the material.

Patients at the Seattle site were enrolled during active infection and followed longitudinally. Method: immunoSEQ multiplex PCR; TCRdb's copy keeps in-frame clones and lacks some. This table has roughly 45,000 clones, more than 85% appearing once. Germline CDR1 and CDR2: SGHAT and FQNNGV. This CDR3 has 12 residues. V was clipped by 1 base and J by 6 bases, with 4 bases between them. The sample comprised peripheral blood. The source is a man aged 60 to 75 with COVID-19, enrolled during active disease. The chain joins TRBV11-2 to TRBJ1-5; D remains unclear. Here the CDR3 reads CASSLGSQPQHF. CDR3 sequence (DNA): TGTGCCAGCAGCTTAGGGAGTCAGCCCCAGCATTTT.